This record looks at one T cell receptor beta chain sequence and its context. Its cognate antigen is unknown. Other DNA sequences from this sample encode an identical CDR3 as well. CDR3 length: 13 amino acids. Germline V gene sequence: CDR1 SGHVS, CDR2 FNYEAQ. V gave up 1 base and J gave up 6 bases, with 10 bases separating them. Some clones are missing from TCRdb's copy, which holds only in-frame ones; the method was immunoSEQ multiplex PCR. Counted here are about 1.1 million clones, 78% occurring once; the ten biggest clones make up more than 0.55%. The sample is drawn from a study of shared clonotypes between healthy human individuals. Looking at the study overall: A couple of women and a few men aged 18 to 49 served as donors. General study findings and limits: Estimated richness values were generally larger in naive subsets than in memory subsets. Naive CD4 clonotypes were shared across a handful of donors at 4.5% to 6%.

The split of CD4+ cells yielded CD45RA+ naive and CD45RA-negative memory subsets. The origin of this receptor is a man between 18 and 29 years old in good health. Some clones in this sample may be carry-over from other donors' samples. Sequenced material: memory CD4+ T cells from PBMCs. Sample subset: CD45RA-negative fraction. The chain joins TRBV7-6 to TRBJ2-7; TRBD2 is a possible D gene (5 bases). CDR3 amino acids: CASSLGPRGEQYF. CDR3 DNA: TGTGCCAGCAGCTTAGGTCCTCGGGGCGAGCAGTACTTC.